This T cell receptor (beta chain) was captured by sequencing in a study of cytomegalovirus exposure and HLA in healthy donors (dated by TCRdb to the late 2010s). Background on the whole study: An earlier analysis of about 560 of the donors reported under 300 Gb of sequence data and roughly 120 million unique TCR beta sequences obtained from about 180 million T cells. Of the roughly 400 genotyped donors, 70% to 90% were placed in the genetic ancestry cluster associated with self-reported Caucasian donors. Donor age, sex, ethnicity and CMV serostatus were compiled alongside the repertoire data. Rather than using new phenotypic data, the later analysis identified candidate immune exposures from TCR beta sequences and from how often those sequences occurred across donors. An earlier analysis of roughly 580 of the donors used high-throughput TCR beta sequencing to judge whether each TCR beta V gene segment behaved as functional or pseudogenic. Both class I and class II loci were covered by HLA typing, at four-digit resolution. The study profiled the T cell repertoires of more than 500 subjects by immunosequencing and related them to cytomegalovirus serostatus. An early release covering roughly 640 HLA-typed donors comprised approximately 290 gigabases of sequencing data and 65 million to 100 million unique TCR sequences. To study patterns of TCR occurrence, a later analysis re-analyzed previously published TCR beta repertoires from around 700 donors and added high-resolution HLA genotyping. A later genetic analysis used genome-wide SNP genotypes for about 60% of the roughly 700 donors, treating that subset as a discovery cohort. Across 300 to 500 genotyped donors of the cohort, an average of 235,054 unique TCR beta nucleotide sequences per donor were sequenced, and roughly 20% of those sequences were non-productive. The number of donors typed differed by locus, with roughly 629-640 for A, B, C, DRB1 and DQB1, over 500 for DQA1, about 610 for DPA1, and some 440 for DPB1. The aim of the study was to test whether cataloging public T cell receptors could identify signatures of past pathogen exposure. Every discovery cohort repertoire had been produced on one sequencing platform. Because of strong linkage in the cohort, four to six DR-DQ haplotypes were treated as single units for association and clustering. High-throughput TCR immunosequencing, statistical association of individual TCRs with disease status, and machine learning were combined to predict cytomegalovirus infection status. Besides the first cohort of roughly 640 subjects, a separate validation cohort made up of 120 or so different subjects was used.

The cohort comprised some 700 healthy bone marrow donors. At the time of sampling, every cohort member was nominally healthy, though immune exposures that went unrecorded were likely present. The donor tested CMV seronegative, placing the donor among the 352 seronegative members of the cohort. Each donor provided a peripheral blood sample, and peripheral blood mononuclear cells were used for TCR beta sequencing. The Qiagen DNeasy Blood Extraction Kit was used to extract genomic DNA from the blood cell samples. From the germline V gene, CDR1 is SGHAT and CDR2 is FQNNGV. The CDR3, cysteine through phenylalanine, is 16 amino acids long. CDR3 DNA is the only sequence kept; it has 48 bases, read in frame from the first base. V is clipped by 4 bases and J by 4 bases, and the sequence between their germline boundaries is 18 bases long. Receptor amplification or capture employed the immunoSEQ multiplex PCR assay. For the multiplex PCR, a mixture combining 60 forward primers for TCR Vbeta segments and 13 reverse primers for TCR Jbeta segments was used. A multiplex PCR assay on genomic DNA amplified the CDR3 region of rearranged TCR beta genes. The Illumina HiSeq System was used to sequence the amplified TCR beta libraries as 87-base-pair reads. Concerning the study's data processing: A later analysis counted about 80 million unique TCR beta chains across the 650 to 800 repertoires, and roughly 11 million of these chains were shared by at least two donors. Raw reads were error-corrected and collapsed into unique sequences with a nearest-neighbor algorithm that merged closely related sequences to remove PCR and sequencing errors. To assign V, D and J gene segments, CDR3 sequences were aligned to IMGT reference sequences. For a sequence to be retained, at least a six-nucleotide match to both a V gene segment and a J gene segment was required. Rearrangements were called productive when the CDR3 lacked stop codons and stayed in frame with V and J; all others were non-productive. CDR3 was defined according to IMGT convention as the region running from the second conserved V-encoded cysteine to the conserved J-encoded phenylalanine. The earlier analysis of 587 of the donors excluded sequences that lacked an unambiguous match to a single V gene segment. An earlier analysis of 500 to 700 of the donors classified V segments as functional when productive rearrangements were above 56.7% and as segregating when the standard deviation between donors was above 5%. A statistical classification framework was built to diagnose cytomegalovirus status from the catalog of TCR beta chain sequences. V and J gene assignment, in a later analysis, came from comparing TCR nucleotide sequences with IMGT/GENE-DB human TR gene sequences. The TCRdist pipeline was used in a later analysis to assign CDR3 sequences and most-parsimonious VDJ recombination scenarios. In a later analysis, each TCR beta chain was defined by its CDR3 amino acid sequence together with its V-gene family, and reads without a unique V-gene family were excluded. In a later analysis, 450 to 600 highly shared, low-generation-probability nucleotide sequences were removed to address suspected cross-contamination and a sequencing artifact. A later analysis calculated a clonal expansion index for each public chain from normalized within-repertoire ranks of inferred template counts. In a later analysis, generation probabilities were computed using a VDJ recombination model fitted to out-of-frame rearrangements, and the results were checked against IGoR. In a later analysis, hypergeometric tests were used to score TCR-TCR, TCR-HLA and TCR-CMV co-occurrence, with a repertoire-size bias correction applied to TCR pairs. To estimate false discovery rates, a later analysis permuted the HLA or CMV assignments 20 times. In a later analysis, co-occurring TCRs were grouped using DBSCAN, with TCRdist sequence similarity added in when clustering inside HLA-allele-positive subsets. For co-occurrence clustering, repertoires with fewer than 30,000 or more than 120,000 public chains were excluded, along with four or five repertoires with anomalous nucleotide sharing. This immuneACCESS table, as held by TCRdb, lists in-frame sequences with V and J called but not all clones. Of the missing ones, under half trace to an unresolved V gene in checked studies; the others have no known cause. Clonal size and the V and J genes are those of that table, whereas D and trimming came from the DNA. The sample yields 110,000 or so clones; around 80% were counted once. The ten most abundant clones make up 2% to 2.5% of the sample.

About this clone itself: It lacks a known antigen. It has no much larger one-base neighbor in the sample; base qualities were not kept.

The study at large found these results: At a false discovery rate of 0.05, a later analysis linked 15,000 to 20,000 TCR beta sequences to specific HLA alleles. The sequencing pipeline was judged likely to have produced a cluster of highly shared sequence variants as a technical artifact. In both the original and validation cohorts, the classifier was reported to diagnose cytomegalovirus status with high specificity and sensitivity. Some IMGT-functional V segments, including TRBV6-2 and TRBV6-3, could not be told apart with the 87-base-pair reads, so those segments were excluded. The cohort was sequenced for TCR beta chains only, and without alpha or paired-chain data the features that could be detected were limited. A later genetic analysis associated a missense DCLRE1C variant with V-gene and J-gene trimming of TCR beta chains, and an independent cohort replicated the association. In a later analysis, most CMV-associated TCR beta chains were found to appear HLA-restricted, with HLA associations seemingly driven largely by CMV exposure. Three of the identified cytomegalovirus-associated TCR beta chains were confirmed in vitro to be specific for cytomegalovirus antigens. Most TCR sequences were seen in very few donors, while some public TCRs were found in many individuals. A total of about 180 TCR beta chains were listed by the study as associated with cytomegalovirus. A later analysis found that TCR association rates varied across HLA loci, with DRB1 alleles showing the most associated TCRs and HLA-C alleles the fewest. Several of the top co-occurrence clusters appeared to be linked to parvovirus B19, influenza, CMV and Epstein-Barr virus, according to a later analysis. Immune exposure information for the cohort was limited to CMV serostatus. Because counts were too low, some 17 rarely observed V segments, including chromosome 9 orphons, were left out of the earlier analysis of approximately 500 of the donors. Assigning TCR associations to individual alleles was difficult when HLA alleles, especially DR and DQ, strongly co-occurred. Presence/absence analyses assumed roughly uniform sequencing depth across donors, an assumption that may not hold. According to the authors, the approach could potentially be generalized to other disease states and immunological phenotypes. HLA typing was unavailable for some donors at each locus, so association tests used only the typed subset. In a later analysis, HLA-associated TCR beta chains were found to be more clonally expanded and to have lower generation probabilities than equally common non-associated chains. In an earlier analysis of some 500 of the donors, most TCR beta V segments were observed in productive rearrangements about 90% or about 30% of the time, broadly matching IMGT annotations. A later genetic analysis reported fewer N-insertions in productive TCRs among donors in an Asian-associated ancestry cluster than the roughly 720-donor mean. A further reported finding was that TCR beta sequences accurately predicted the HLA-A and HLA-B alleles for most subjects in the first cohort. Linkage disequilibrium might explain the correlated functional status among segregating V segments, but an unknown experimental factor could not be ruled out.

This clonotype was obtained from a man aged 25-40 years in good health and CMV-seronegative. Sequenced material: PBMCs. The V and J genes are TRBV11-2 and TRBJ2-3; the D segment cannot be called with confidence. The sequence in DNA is TGTGCCAGCAGCTCTAAGAGCCCCCTGGGCGCAGATACGCAGTATTTT. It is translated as CASSSKSPLGADTQYF.